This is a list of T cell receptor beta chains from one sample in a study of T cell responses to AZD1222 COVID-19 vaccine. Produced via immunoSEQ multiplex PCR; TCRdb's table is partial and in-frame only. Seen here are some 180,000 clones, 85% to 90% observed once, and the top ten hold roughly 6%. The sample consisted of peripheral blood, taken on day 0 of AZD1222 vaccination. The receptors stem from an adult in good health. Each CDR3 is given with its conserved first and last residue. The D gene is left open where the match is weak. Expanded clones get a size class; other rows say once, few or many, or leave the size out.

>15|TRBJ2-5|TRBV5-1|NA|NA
CASSLDRLGLETQYF
TGCGCCAGCAGCTTGGACCGACTGGGTTTAGAGACCCAGTACTTC
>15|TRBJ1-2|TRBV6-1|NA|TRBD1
CASSEGGQVNYGYTF
TGTGCCAGCAGTGAAGGAGGACAGGTTAACTATGGCTACACCTTC
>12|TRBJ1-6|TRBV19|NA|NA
CASSRERSPLHF
TGTGCCAGTAGTAGGGAGAGGTCACCCCTCCACTTT
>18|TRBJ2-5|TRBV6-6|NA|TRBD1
CASSGSEGGRINQETQYF
TGTGCCAGCAGTGGATCAGAAGGGGGCAGGATCAACCAAGAGACCCAGTACTTC
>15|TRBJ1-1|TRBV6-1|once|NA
CASSDPGHTNTEAFF
TGTGCCAGCAGTGATCCGGGACACACGAACACTGAAGCTTTCTTT
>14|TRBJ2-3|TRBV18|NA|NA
CASSPPGTADTQYF
TGTGCCAGCTCACCCCCTGGGACTGCAGATACGCAGTATTTT
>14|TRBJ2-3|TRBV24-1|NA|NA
CATSLPGPADTQYF
TGTGCCACCAGTCTTCCGGGACCCGCAGATACGCAGTATTTT
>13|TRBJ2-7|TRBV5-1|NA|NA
CASSLEGGYEQYF
TGCGCCAGCAGCTTGGAGGGAGGCTACGAGCAGTACTTC
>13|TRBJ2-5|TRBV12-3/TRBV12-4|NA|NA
CASRLGAQETQYF
TGTGCCAGCAGATTAGGGGCCCAAGAGACCCAGTACTTC
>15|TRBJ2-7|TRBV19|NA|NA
CASSISHSLSYEQYF
TGTGCCAGTAGTATATCCCACAGCCTCTCCTACGAGCAGTACTTC
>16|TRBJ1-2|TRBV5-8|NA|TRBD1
CASSLYPEGGAPGYTF
TGTGCCAGCAGCTTGTATCCCGAAGGGGGCGCGCCCGGCTACACCTTC
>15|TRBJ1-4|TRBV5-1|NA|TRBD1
CASSLVTGGDEKLFF
TGCGCCAGCAGCTTGGTGACAGGGGGTGATGAAAAACTGTTTTTT